These 28 T cell receptor beta chains were all obtained from the same sample, sequenced in a study of cytomegalovirus exposure and HLA in healthy donors. The PCR employed 60 Vbeta primers together with 13 Jbeta primers. Data came from immunoSEQ multiplex PCR; TCRdb stores just in-frame clones and leaves some out. The data contain some 76,000 clones, about nine tenths of them singletons. The sample taken for sequencing was PBMCs. These receptors all stem from a young woman in good health and CMV-seronegative.

The sample holds one count of this clone. This chain uses TRBV27 with TRBJ2-1; a possible D gene is TRBD1 (6 bases). CDR3 size: 15 residues. V lost 5 bases and J 5 bases, leaving 16 bases between the germline ends. Germline V gene data show CDR1 as MNHEY and CDR2 as SMNVEV (reference sequence). The CDR3 region is CASSPPGHSNNEQFF. The CDR3 bases are TGTGCCAGCAGTCCCCCGGGACATAGTAACAATGAGCAGTTCTTC.

The V and J genes are TRBV6-1 and TRBJ1-2, with a weak D call TRBD1 (6 bases). This CDR3 comprises 13 residues. From germline, CDR1 is MNHNS and CDR2 SASEGT. Trimming stripped 1 base from V and 9 bases from J, with 12 bases between. The chain's CDR3 is CASSEGGGSSYTF. The CDR3 DNA sequence: TGTGCCAGCAGTGAAGGGGGGGGCTCTAGCTACACCTTC.

A single count supports this clone. This chain joins TRBV7-3 and TRBJ2-6; the D gene is possibly TRBD1 (5 bases). Germline CDR1 SGHTA, CDR2 FQGTGA. This CDR3 region has 15 residues. The V and J ends lost 5 bases and 0 bases respectively, with 8 bases between them. The CDR3 region is CASSPGASGANVLTF. CDR3 in DNA: TGTGCCAGCAGCCCTGGGGCCTCTGGGGCCAACGTCCTGACTTTC.

The V gene is TRBV2, the J gene TRBJ1-2; no firm D call. The germline gives CDR1 SNHLY, CDR2 FYNNEI. V dropped 6 bases and J dropped 0 bases, with 11 bases sitting between them. The CDR3 spans 14 residues. CDR3 coding DNA: TGTGCCAGCAGGCAGGTACTGTCTAACTATGGCTACACCTTC. Translated: CASRQVLSNYGYTF.

V and J are TRBV4-1 and TRBJ1-6, with TRBD1 identical over 7 bases. Germline V lookup: CDR1 MGHRA, CDR2 YSYEKL. V was pared by 0 bases and J by 7 bases, with 12 bases of the junction left unmatched. CDR3 size: 18 residues. This CDR3 reads CASSQDRGQIFPNSPLHF. The CDR3 region has the DNA TGCGCCAGCAGCCAAGATCGGGGACAGATATTTCCAAATTCACCCCTCCACTTT.

V usage is TRBV27 and J usage is TRBJ1-4, with 8 bases identical to TRBD1. Per germline, CDR1 MNHEY and CDR2 SMNVEV (reference sequence). Germline trimming cut 6 bases from V and 5 bases from J; bases unmatched to any gene: 2. This CDR3 comprises 13 residues. CDR3 DNA sequence: TGTGCCAGCAGCGGGGACAGGAATGAAAAACTGTTTTTT. Its protein product is CASSGDRNEKLFF.

The V and J genes are TRBV19 and TRBJ1-1; 8 nucleotides line up with TRBD1. Trimming removed 3 bases from V and 5 bases from J; junction bases left unmatched: 8. Germline-derived CDR1 and CDR2 are LNHDA and SQIVND (reference sequence). This CDR3 is 15 amino acids long. The CDR3 region has the DNA TGTGCCAGTAGTATCGACAGGGGTGGTCGGACTGAAGCTTTCTTT. This translates into CASSIDRGGRTEAFF. Looking up the rest from reference TRBV19 and TRBJ1-1 gives the full variable domain: DGGITQSPKYLFRKEGQNVTLSCEQNLNHDAMYWYRQDPGQGLRLIYYSQIVNDFQKGDIAEGYSVSREKKESFPLTVTSAQKNPTAFYLCASSIDRGGRTEAFFGQGTRLTVV.

The rearrangement joins TRBV7-9 to TRBJ2-2, with D hard to call. The CDR3 contains 11 residues. Germline values: CDR1 SEHNR, CDR2 FQNEAQ (reference sequence). Trimming removed 7 bases from V and 4 bases from J, with 4 bases in between. The CDR3 here is CASTRTGELFF. The CDR3 bases are TGTGCCAGCACCCGCACCGGGGAGCTGTTTTTT.

This rearrangement joins TRBV10-3 to TRBJ1-5, with D tentatively TRBD1 (6 bases). Germline V CDR1 and CDR2: ENHRY, SYGVKD. Trimming left V 4 bases short and J 0 bases short, with 13 bases between. The CDR3 has 16 residues. CDR3 in amino acids: CAISGGGAGSNQPQHF. The CDR3 DNA reads as TGTGCCATCAGTGGAGGGGGGGCGGGTAGCAATCAGCCCCAGCATTTT.

This chain uses TRBV19 with TRBJ1-4; D ambiguous. The germline CDR1 and CDR2 sequences are LNHDA and SQIVND (reference sequence). The CDR3 extends over 14 amino acids. V lost 3 bases and J lost 5, with 10 bases in between. CDR3 in amino acids: CASSIRHDNEKLFF. Written as DNA, the CDR3 is TGTGCCAGTAGTATCAGACATGACAATGAAAAACTGTTTTTT.

The rearrangement joins TRBV10-3 to TRBJ1-1; D possibly corresponds to TRBD1 (5 bases). V was trimmed by 3 bases and J by 1 base, leaving 12 bases between them. The CDR3 extends over 15 amino acids. The germline V gene has CDR1 ENHRY and CDR2 SYGVKD. The CDR3 protein is CAISDHRGANTEAFF. CDR3 DNA sequence: TGTGCCATCAGTGATCATAGGGGTGCGAACACTGAAGCTTTCTTT.

This chain joins TRBV6-5 and TRBJ2-1; D might be TRBD1 (6 bases). Trimming took 7 bases from V and 3 from J, leaving 10 bases between them. The CDR3 sequence is 13 residues long. Germline V lookup: CDR1 MNHEY, CDR2 SVGAGI. The CDR3 is CASKQGHYNEQFF. CDR3 coding DNA: TGTGCCAGCAAACAGGGCCACTACAATGAGCAGTTCTTC.

The chain is built from TRBV7-3 and TRBJ2-3; 11 bases match TRBD2. This CDR3 contains 15 residues. CDR1 is SGHTA, CDR2 FQGTGA, per germline. V gave up 3 bases and J gave up 6 bases; unmatched junction bases: 5. The CDR3: CASSFSGRGRDTQYF. The DNA for the CDR3 is TGTGCCAGCAGCTTTAGCGGGAGGGGGCGGGATACGCAGTATTTT. Full variable domain (outside the CDR3, taken from reference TRBV7-3 and TRBJ2-3): GAGVSQTPSNKVTEKGKYVELRCDPISGHTALYWYRQSLGQGPEFLIYFQGTGAADDSGLPNDRFFAVRPEGSVSTLKIQRTERGDSAVYLCASSFSGRGRDTQYFGPGTRLTVL.

This clone was detected a few times. The chain couples TRBV7-3 to TRBJ2-5; D is perhaps TRBD1 (6 bases). The CDR3 totals 14 residues. Germline V CDR1 and CDR2: SGHTA, FQGTGA. Trimming took 2 bases from V and 6 from J, leaving 13 bases between them. For the CDR3, the DNA is TGTGCCAGCAGCTTAGGGACACATGTACAGACCCAGTACTTC. This sequence encodes CASSLGTHVQTQYF.

A word on this clone: One junction end does not reproduce the germline sequence, and a read error may be involved. This chain uses TRBV7-9 with TRBJ2-1, with 8 bases lining up with TRBD2. The CDR3 runs 15 residues. Germline V lookup: CDR1 SEHNR, CDR2 FQNEAQ (reference sequence). DNA for the CDR3: TGTGCCGGCAGCCCCCGGGCGGGAGGCCCTGGGGAGCAGTTCTTC. Translated, it gives CAGSPRAGGPGEQFF.

V is TRBV7-2 and J is TRBJ2-1; 9 bases align to TRBD2. Germline V gives CDR1 SGHTA, CDR2 FQGNSA. V lost 0 bases and J lost 7; bases outside the gene matches: 4. CDR3 length: 15 residues. The CDR3: CASSLASGSGNEQFF. The CDR3, as DNA: TGTGCCAGCAGCTTAGCTAGCGGGAGTGGGAATGAGCAGTTCTTC.

This chain joins TRBV19 and TRBJ1-1; D gene unclear. Per the germline V gene, CDR1 is LNHDA and CDR2 is SQIVND (reference sequence). There are 15 residues in the CDR3. Trimming cost V 4 bases and J 3 bases, with 15 bases left between them. CDR3 sequence (DNA): TGTGCCAGTAGTAAGGGCCGGAGGGTCGACACTGAAGCTTTCTTT. Residues: CASSKGRRVDTEAFF.

V is TRBV5-1 and J is TRBJ1-5; D remains unclear. In germline, CDR1 is SGHRS, CDR2 YFSETQ. The CDR3 loop spans 17 amino acids. Trimming left V 0 bases short and J 4 bases short, with 17 bases between. The CDR3 spells CASSLGSRVPVNQPQHF. DNA for the CDR3: TGCGCCAGCAGCTTGGGTTCGCGCGTACCCGTAAATCAGCCCCAGCATTTT.

The chain links TRBV25-1 to TRBJ1-4; no clear D. Trimming stripped 4 bases from V and 0 bases from J, with 6 bases between. Germline values: CDR1 MGHDK, CDR2 SYGVNS. The CDR3 runs 14 residues. CDR3 protein: CASSGRATNEKLFF. The CDR3 nucleotides are TGTGCCAGCAGTGGTCGTGCAACTAATGAAAAACTGTTTTTT. Based on the CDR3 plus reference TRBV25-1 and TRBJ1-4, the full variable domain is EADIYQTPRYLVIGTGKKITLECSQTMGHDKMYWYQQDPGMELHLIHYSYGVNSTEKGDLSSESTVSRIRTEHFPLTLESARPSHTSQYLCASSGRATNEKLFFGSGTQLSVL.

This clone was seen more than once but under ten times. The chain combines TRBV15 with TRBJ1-3; 11 positions agree with TRBD1. The V segment lost 7 bases and the J segment 5 bases; nucleotides outside the gene matches: 4. There are 14 residues in the CDR3. CDR1 LNHNV and CDR2 YYDKDF come from the germline V gene (reference sequence). The CDR3 coding sequence is TGTGCCACCACCCCGGACAGGGGGCGAAACACCATATATTTT. It yields the protein CATTPDRGRNTIYF.

This clone was observed a handful of times. The chain combines TRBV6-1 with TRBJ2-2, with 7 nucleotides matching TRBD1. The V and J ends lost 6 bases and 2 bases, in that order; junction bases with no gene match: 6. The germline CDR1 and CDR2 sequences are MNHNS and SASEGT. The CDR3 is 15 residues long. The CDR3 nucleotides read TGTGCCAGCAGGTCAGACAGGGCCAACACCGGGGAGCTGTTTTTT. Protein: CASRSDRANTGELFF.

The chain recombines TRBV6-5 with TRBJ2-5, with 10 bases that match TRBD1. The CDR3 length is 16 residues. V shed 0 bases and J 2 bases; nucleotides not matched to a gene: 3. Germline CDR1 is MNHEY and CDR2 is SVGAGI. The CDR3 spells CASSYSEGQGQETQYF. CDR3 coding DNA: TGTGCCAGCAGTTACTCCGAGGGACAGGGGCAAGAGACCCAGTACTTC.

This sequence joins TRBV7-9 and TRBJ2-7; 9 nucleotides match TRBD2. The V gene end was trimmed by 7 bases and the J gene end by 6 bases; junction bases not matched to a gene: 7. CDR1 and CDR2 (germline): SEHNR, FQNEAQ (reference sequence). The CDR3 spans 13 residues. The CDR3: CASMASGISEQYF. The CDR3 DNA reads TGTGCCAGCATGGCTAGCGGGATAAGCGAGCAGTACTTC.

On this clone: Sequence at one end of the junction differs from germline and may be a read error. The CDR3 sequence is CASTSRDRGLYEQHF. The CDR3 bases are TGTGCCAGCACCTCTCGGGACAGGGGTCTTTACGAGCAGCACTTC. The chain combines TRBV6-5 with TRBJ2-7; the match to TRBD1 covers 10 bases. This CDR3 region has 15 residues. The germline CDR1 and CDR2 sequences are MNHEY and SVGAGI.

This rearrangement joins TRBV5-1 to TRBJ2-7; D ambiguous. Trimming cost V 3 bases and J 2 bases, with 3 bases left between them. This CDR3 comprises 11 residues. Germline CDR1 is SGHRS and CDR2 is YFSETQ. CDR3 bases: TGCGCCAGCAGCTCCACCTACGAGCAGTACTTC. Translation: CASSSTYEQYF.

The chain uses TRBV5-1 and TRBJ2-5, with D tentatively TRBD2 (6 bases). CDR3 size: 16 residues. V was cut by 1 base and J by 3 bases, with 16 bases left in between. Germline V gene data show CDR1 as SGHRS and CDR2 as YFSETQ. This CDR3 is CASSLLAVEIKETQYF. The CDR3 DNA follows: TGCGCCAGCAGCTTGTTAGCGGTCGAAATCAAAGAGACCCAGTACTTC.

The rearrangement links TRBV7-2 to TRBJ2-5; the match to TRBD2 covers 9 bases. The CDR3 has 14 amino acids. Germline V gene data show CDR1 as SGHTA and CDR2 as FQGNSA. Trimming cost V 4 bases and J 4 bases; bases outside gene matches: 4. CDR3 region: CASSSLLAGETQYF. The CDR3 bases are TGTGCCAGCAGCTCTCTACTAGCGGGAGAGACCCAGTACTTC.

The J gene is TRBJ2-3, the V gene TRBV18; no clear D gene. CDR1 KGHSH and CDR2 LQKENI come from the germline V gene. This CDR3 contains 14 residues. V lost 3 bases, J lost 3 bases, and 10 bases lay in between. The CDR3 sequence is CASSPKIATDTQYF. In nucleotides, the CDR3 is TGTGCCAGCTCACCGAAGATAGCAACAGATACGCAGTATTTT.